A selection of T cell receptor beta chains follows, all from one sample in a study of human T cells and chemical hapten exposure. TCRdb re-derived calls from the RACE reads in MiXCR, one entry per CDR3 protein. The sample consists of approximately 79,000 distinct CDR3 sequences, around 10% of them appearing once. The sample in question was whole blood, obtained in connection with sensitization to the hapten diphenylcyclopropenone (DPC). These receptors all come from a woman aged 45-65 years with alopecia areata. Some clones in this sample may be carry-over from other donors' samples. Both conserved end residues are trimmed from each CDR3.

V gene: TRBV27; J gene: TRBJ2-4; CDR3 protein: ASSLSQDTIFPAKNIQY
V gene: TRBV29-1; J gene: TRBJ2-1; CDR3 protein: SVSGRDYNEQF
V gene: TRBV19; J gene: TRBJ1-2; CDR3 protein: ASSTRTGGSGYGYT
V gene: TRBV29-1; J gene: TRBJ1-2; CDR3 protein: SADRGTNYGYT
V gene: TRBV5-4; J gene: TRBJ1-3; CDR3 protein: ASSLRGSGNTIY
V gene: TRBV29-1; J gene: TRBJ1-2; CDR3 protein: SVGREDGHT
V gene: TRBV12-3/TRBV12-4; J gene: TRBJ2-6; CDR3 protein: ASSLGGSGANVLT
V gene: TRBV11-2; J gene: TRBJ2-3; CDR3 protein: ASTVLAGENTQY
V gene: TRBV28; J gene: TRBJ2-7; CDR3 protein: ASSALAGGRYEQY
V gene: TRBV7-2; J gene: TRBJ1-5; CDR3 protein: ASSLGGWGNQPQH
V gene: TRBV11-2; J gene: TRBJ2-5; CDR3 protein: ASSLAFQGTSGQETQY
V gene: TRBV24-1; J gene: TRBJ2-2; CDR3 protein: ATSDFGTGNTGELF
V gene: TRBV7-9; J gene: TRBJ2-2; CDR3 protein: ASSPTGVNTGELF
V gene: TRBV1; J gene: TRBJ2-3; CDR3 protein: TSSRGLAGADTQY
V gene: TRBV28; J gene: TRBJ2-5; CDR3 protein: ASSPAIGGKTQY
V gene: TRBV10-3; J gene: TRBJ2-3; CDR3 protein: AISGVGTDTQY
V gene: TRBV11-1; J gene: TRBJ2-7; CDR3 protein: ASSRSGVEQY
V gene: TRBV4-3; J gene: TRBJ1-5; CDR3 protein: ASSQTWASNQPQH
V gene: TRBV21-1; J gene: TRBJ2-1; CDR3 protein: ASSKGTSGNEQF
V gene: TRBV20-1; J gene: TRBJ2-4; CDR3 protein: SAFRLSWDKNIQY
V gene: TRBV29-1; J gene: TRBJ1-1; CDR3 protein: SVVPAGQQAAGF
V gene: TRBV7-2; J gene: TRBJ2-1; CDR3 protein: ASSSEVSGGINEQF
V gene: TRBV5-1; J gene: TRBJ2-3; CDR3 protein: ASSLQGTQY
V gene: TRBV18; J gene: TRBJ2-3; CDR3 protein: ASSLSGQGTDTQY
V gene: TRBV12-3/TRBV12-4; J gene: TRBJ2-1; CDR3 protein: ASSRTSGHNEQF
V gene: TRBV29-1; J gene: TRBJ1-2; CDR3 protein: SVERGQGPGNYGYT
V gene: TRBV29-1; J gene: TRBJ2-7; CDR3 protein: SAKGTTPGEQY
V gene: TRBV11-3; J gene: TRBJ2-2; CDR3 protein: ASSSEGGNTGELF
V gene: TRBV18; J gene: TRBJ1-1; CDR3 protein: ASHPQVGGLNTEAF
V gene: TRBV6-6; J gene: TRBJ2-3; CDR3 protein: ASSYRGGLGTDTQY
V gene: TRBV20-1; J gene: TRBJ1-6; CDR3 protein: SAAGGEVSPLH
V gene: TRBV5-1; J gene: TRBJ2-2; CDR3 protein: ASQAGQGALSTGELF
V gene: TRBV14; J gene: TRBJ1-1; CDR3 protein: ASSLLAGYKNTEAF
V gene: TRBV24-1; J gene: TRBJ2-1; CDR3 protein: ATSDPVRSVSYNEQF
V gene: TRBV29-1; J gene: TRBJ2-1; CDR3 protein: SVLPPTSASWSEQF
V gene: TRBV7-2; J gene: TRBJ2-3; CDR3 protein: ASSPTSVSTDTQY
V gene: TRBV12-3/TRBV12-4; J gene: TRBJ2-1; CDR3 protein: ASSLNPQGVEQF